These T cell receptor beta chains were read from a single sample in a study of shared clonotypes between healthy human individuals. TCRdb's table, derived via immunoSEQ multiplex PCR, lists solely in-frame clones and lacks some. The sample shows under 2,500,000 clones, about 94% of them seen only once. Sample: naive CD4+ T cells sorted from blood. Receptors originate from a young man in good health. CDR3s leave out the opening cysteine and the closing phenylalanine or tryptophan. A D gene is named only where the DNA matches it firmly. Not every row has a clone size; where given, it reads once, few, many or a size class.

abundance	j_gene	d_gene	v_gene	CDR3aa
-	TRBJ2-5	TRBD2	TRBV5-4	ASSPTLAGVGETQY
-	TRBJ1-2	-	TRBV5-4	ASSLVGLGYGYT
-	TRBJ1-6	-	TRBV7-2	ASSLDQTSSYNSPLH
-	TRBJ1-2	-	TRBV18	ASSPGGELVANYGYT
once	TRBJ1-5	-	TRBV7-9	ASSSGAGNQPQH
-	TRBJ2-7	-	TRBV11-2	ASRSDTAYEQY
-	TRBJ1-1	TRBD1	TRBV6-1	ASSWPRDSTEAF
-	TRBJ1-1	-	TRBV5-5	ASRRQEHTEAF
-	TRBJ2-5	TRBD1	TRBV6-5	ASSYSGTGGETQY
-	TRBJ2-5	TRBD2	TRBV4-3	ASSPGKLAGGGQETQY
once	TRBJ2-5	TRBD1	TRBV5-4	ASSPVGQKETQY
-	TRBJ2-1	TRBD2	TRBV10-2	ASSGLADATPYNEQF
-	TRBJ2-1	-	TRBV9	ASSLSHIDEQF
-	TRBJ1-1	-	TRBV5-1	ASSLRSVNTEAF
-	TRBJ2-7	-	TRBV25-1	ASSEPLGKGATTYEQY
-	TRBJ1-2	-	TRBV6-1	ASSEALGSGYT
-	TRBJ1-2	TRBD1	TRBV7-9	ASSSGGVDYHYGYT
-	TRBJ2-7	-	TRBV7-2	ASSFSSISYEQY
once	TRBJ2-1	TRBD2	TRBV4-3	ASSQGTSGLYNEQF
-	TRBJ1-5	-	TRBV28	ASSLLGQGSQPQH
-	TRBJ2-7	TRBD1	TRBV27	ASSSWGQGSEQY
-	TRBJ2-2	TRBD2	TRBV7-7	ATSGQQGTGELF
-	TRBJ2-3	-	TRBV10-1	ASSVSASTDTQY
-	TRBJ2-2	-	TRBV2	ASRSSPAGELF
-	TRBJ2-2	-	TRBV28	ASSYRWESRTGELF
-	TRBJ2-7	-	TRBV7-9	ASSLGLQGSNEQY
-	TRBJ2-5	-	TRBV27	ASSQKGTPFRETQY
-	TRBJ2-3	-	TRBV9	ASSVATWDTQY
-	TRBJ2-2	-	TRBV5-1	ASSASGTRGTGELF
-	TRBJ1-4	-	TRBV11-2	ASSSLLDRGSNEKLF
-	TRBJ1-6	TRBD1	TRBV30	AWIQGTGGPPLH
-	TRBJ2-2	-	TRBV15	ATSRGGSGNTGELF
-	TRBJ1-2	TRBD1	TRBV19	ASSTRDRYYGYT
-	TRBJ1-4	-	TRBV6-6	ASRETGATNEKLF
-	TRBJ1-4	-	TRBV6-5	ASSYGRGANEKLF
-	TRBJ1-6	-	TRBV10-2	ASSETVYNSPLH
-	TRBJ1-6	-	TRBV5-4	ASSLPNPNSPLH
few	TRBJ1-5	TRBD1	TRBV6-5	ASRQGKEGNQPQH
-	TRBJ1-1	-	TRBV7-9	ASSLRQGMNTEAF
-	TRBJ2-4	TRBD2	TRBV6-1	ASSAWTSGNKNIQY
once	TRBJ2-1	-	TRBV5-6	ASSLGGAGNEQF
-	TRBJ2-5	TRBD1	TRBV7-6	ASSPYGQGASETQY
-	TRBJ2-3	TRBD2	TRBV5-1	ASSLTSGGVPDTQY